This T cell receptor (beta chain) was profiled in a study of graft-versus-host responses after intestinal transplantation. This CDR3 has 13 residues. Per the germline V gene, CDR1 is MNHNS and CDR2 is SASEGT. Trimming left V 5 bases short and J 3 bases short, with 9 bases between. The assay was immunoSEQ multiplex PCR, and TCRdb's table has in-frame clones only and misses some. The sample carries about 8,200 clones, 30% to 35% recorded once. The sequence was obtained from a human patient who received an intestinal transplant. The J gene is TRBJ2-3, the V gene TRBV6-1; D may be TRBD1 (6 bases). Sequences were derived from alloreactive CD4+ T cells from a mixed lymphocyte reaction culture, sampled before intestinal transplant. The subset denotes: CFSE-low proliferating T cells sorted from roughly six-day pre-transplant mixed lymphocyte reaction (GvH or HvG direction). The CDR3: CASSLQGTDTQYF. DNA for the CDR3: TGTGCCAGCAGTCTACAGGGAACAGATACGCAGTATTTT.